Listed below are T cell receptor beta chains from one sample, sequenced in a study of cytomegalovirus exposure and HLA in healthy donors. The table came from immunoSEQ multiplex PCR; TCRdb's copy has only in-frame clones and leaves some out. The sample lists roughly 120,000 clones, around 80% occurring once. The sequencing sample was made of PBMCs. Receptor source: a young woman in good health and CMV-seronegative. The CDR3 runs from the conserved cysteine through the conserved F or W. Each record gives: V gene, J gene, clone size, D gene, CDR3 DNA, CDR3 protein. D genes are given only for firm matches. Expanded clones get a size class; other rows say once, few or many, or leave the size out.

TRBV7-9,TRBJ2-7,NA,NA,TGTGCCAGCAGCCCGGCGTGGGCAGGGTACCGGTTTGGGTACGAGCAGTACTTC,CASSPAWAGYRFGYEQYF
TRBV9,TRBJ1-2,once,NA,TGTGCCAGCAGCGTAGACGGTGATGGCTACACCTTC,CASSVDGDGYTF
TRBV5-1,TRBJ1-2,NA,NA,TGCGCCAGCAGCCCTACACCTAGTCTAGGGGAAGGCTACACCTTC,CASSPTPSLGEGYTF
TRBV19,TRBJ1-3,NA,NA,TGTGCCAGTAGTATAGGACAATCATCTGGAAACACCATATATTTT,CASSIGQSSGNTIYF
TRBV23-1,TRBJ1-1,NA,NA,TGCGCCAGCAGTCAGGGGGCCGTAGGGGCTAGGACTGAAGCTTTCTTT,CASSQGAVGARTEAFF
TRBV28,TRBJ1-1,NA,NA,TGTGCCAGCATTACCGGAGGGGCTGAAGCTTTCTTT,CASITGGAEAFF
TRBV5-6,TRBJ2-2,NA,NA,TGTGCCAGCAGCTTCCGCTCAGCGACCGGGGAGCTGTTTTTT,CASSFRSATGELFF
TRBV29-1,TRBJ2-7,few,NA,TGCAGCGTTGATCGCGGCAGGGAAACGGACGAGCAGTACTTC,CSVDRGRETDEQYF
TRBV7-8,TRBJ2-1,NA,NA,TGTGCCAGCAGCTTTGACATCTACAATGAGCAGTTCTTC,CASSFDIYNEQFF
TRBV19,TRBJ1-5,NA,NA,TGTGCCAGTAGGTTTTCGAGCAGGAGCAATCAGCCCCAGCATTTT,CASRFSSRSNQPQHF
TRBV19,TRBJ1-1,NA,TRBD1,TGTGCCAGTACCTCAGACAGGGGGCTGTCTACTGAAGCTTTCTTT,CASTSDRGLSTEAFF
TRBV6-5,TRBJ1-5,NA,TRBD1,TGTGCCAGCAGTTATGGGACAGGGGAGGGTCAGCCCCAGCATTTT,CASSYGTGEGQPQHF
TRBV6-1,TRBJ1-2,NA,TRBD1,TGTGCCAGCAGTGATCGGGTATTCGGCGAGGGGGCCCATGGCTACACCTTC,CASSDRVFGEGAHGYTF
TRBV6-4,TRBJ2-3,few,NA,TGTGCCGGAATACGGATTAGCGCGGGGCCGAGAACGAGCACAGATACGCAGTATTTT,CAGIRISAGPRTSTDTQYF
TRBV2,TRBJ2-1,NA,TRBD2,TGTGCCAGCAGGGGACTAGCGGGGGGAAGCTCCTACAATGAGCAGTTCTTC,CASRGLAGGSSYNEQFF
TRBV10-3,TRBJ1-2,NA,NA,TGTGCCATCAGCGACGCGGGCTACTATGGCTACACCTTC,CAISDAGYYGYTF
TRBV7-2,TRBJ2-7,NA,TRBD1,TGTGCCAGCAGCTCATTGCCAGGGGGCGCCGACGAGCAGTACTTC,CASSSLPGGADEQYF
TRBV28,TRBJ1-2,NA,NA,TGTGCCAGCAGTTGGGCTCAGCTTGATGGCTACACCTTC,CASSWAQLDGYTF
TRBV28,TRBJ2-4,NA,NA,TGTGCCAGCAGTTTAACAGGGATAACCAAAAACATTCAGTACTTC,CASSLTGITKNIQYF
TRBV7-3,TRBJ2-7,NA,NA,TGTGCCAGCAGCACCGCGAGGGGGGGCGAGCAGTACTTC,CASSTARGGEQYF
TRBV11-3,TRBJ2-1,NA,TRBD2,TGTGCCAGCAGCTATGATGCTGGGACTAGCCGACGTGAGCAGTTCTTC,CASSYDAGTSRREQFF
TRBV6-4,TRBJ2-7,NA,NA,TGTGCCAGCAGTGAGCAACCAACCAGTTACGAGCAGTACTTC,CASSEQPTSYEQYF
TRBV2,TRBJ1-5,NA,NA,TGTGCCAGCAGGACCACAGGGAGCGGACAGCCCCAGCATTTT,CASRTTGSGQPQHF
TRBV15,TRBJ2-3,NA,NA,TGTGCCACCAGCAGAGATCAGCGGGCGGGATCTGGAGATACGCAGTATTTT,CATSRDQRAGSGDTQYF
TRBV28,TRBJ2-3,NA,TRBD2,TGTGCCAGCAGTCCGGGGACTAACACAGATACGCAGTATTTT,CASSPGTNTDTQYF
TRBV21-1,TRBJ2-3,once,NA,TGTGCCAGCAGCTATACCGGGGTCATCACAGATACGCAGTATTTT,CASSYTGVITDTQYF
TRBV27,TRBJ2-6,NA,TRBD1,TGTGCCAGCAGTTTCGCGACAGGGGGAACTGGGGCCAACGTCCTGACTTTC,CASSFATGGTGANVLTF
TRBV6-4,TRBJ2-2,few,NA,TGTGCCAGCAGTAAAGACTCTACCGGGGAGCTGTTTTTT,CASSKDSTGELFF